This TCR beta chain stems from a study of cytomegalovirus exposure and HLA in healthy donors. At the level of the study: When fewer than 500 donors were genotyped, roughly 78% of them were found to fall in the Caucasian-associated ancestry cluster.

It was with 60 Vbeta and 13 Jbeta primers that the PCR ran. Sequenced by immunoSEQ multiplex PCR; TCRdb stores in-frame clones only, minus some. The table shows approximately 120,000 clones, with more than 70% occurring only once. This CDR3 comprises 14 residues. CDR1 and CDR2 from the germline V gene are SNHLY and FYNNEI. Whole-study results and caveats: Associated with HLA alleles at 0.05 false discovery rate in a later analysis were about 17,000 TCR beta sequences. Among CMV-associated TCR beta chains, most appeared HLA-restricted in a later analysis.

Concerning this clone: What it recognizes is unknown.

The material sequenced was PBMCs. This TCR was sampled from a young man in good health and CMV-seronegative. The chain employs TRBV2 and TRBJ2-5; 9 bases are shared with TRBD1. The DNA matches TRBJ2-7 better at its end, which makes the J call doubtful. CDR3 in amino acids: CASNSGTGLHEQYF. The CDR3 bases are TGTGCCAGCAATTCCGGGACAGGGTTACACGAGCAGTACTTC.